This is a list of T cell receptor beta chains from one sample in a study of cytomegalovirus exposure and HLA in healthy donors. The assay was immunoSEQ multiplex PCR, and TCRdb's table has in-frame clones only and misses some. Here the sample spans some 240,000 clones, about nine tenths being singletons. The source material was PBMCs. Source of these receptors: a girl aged 2-10 years in good health and CMV-seronegative. Each CDR3 is given with its conserved first and last residue. The D gene is left open where the match is weak. Only some rows state a clone size, as once, few, many or a class for expanded clones.

d_call j_call clone_size cdr3_length v_call cdr3_nt cdr3_aa
. TRBJ2-7 . 12 TRBV11-3 TGTGCCAGCAGCCGATCCGGGACACGGCAGTACTTC CASSRSGTRQYF
. TRBJ2-1 . 15 TRBV10-3 TGTGCCATCAGTGAGAGACCTCAGGAGGACAATGAGCAGTTCTTC CAISERPQEDNEQFF
TRBD2 TRBJ2-7 . 16 TRBV7-8 TGTGCCAGCAGCCTAGGACTAGCGGGGAGCTCCTACGAGCAGTACTTC CASSLGLAGSSYEQYF
TRBD2 TRBJ2-1 . 16 TRBV29-1 TGCAGCGTGGGTCCCCGGACTAGCGGGGCCTACAATGAGCAGTTCTTC CSVGPRTSGAYNEQFF
TRBD2 TRBJ2-3 few 14 TRBV7-8 TGTGCCAGCAGCTACTCAGCGGGAGTAGATACGCAGTATTTT CASSYSAGVDTQYF
. TRBJ1-1 . 17 TRBV10-3 TGTGCCATCAGTGACAACGGGGGGGCTTGGGCGGGTTCTGAAGCTTTCTTT CAISDNGGAWAGSEAFF
. TRBJ2-3 . 16 TRBV28 TGTGCCAGCAGAAAGGGACTTTTCTCTAGCACAGATACGCAGTATTTT CASRKGLFSSTDTQYF
. TRBJ1-5 . 13 TRBV30 TGTGCCTGGAGCGACGGGGTCAATCAGCCCCAGCATTTT CAWSDGVNQPQHF
TRBD1 TRBJ2-1 . 15 TRBV7-9 TGTGCCAGCAGCCCTCGGGGGACAGGGGAAAATGAGCAGTTCTTC CASSPRGTGENEQFF
TRBD2 TRBJ2-7 . 17 TRBV5-1 TGCGCCAGCAGCTTGGCTTTTCCTAGCGGGAGATCTTACGAGCAGTACTTC CASSLAFPSGRSYEQYF
TRBD1 TRBJ2-1 . 16 TRBV5-1 TGCGCCAGCAGCTTGGCAGAGGGGGCCCCCTACAATGAGCAGTTCTTC CASSLAEGAPYNEQFF
. TRBJ2-1 . 15 TRBV9 TGTGCCAGCAGCGAGTTGACTATGCCCTACAATGAGCAGTTCTTC CASSELTMPYNEQFF
. TRBJ1-4 few 14 TRBV5-5 TGTGCCAGCACCCCCCTCGGGGGGAATGAAAAACTGTTTTTT CASTPLGGNEKLFF
TRBD2 TRBJ2-1 . 15 TRBV27 TGTGCCAGCAGCAATAGCGGGAGCTCCTACAATGAGCAGTTCTTC CASSNSGSSYNEQFF
. TRBJ1-3 . 19 TRBV7-9 TGTGCCAGCAGCTTAGGGTACAGGATAAACCTCGGCTTCGGAAACACCATATATTTT CASSLGYRINLGFGNTIYF